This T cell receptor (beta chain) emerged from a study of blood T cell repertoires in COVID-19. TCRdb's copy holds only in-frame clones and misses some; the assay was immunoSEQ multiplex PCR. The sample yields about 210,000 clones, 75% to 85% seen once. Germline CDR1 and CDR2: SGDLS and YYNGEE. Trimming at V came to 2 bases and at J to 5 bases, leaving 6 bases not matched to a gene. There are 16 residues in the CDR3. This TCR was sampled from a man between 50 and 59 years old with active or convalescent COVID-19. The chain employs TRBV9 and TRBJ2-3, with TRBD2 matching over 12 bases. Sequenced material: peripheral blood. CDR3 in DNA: TGTGCCAGCAGCGTGCGACTAGCGGGGGCCGGAGATACGCAGTATTTT. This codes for CASSVRLAGAGDTQYF.